This T cell receptor beta chain was observed in a study of blood T cell repertoires in COVID-19. Study-level background: PBMCs, B-cell-depleted T cells, or T cells provided the cDNA or gDNA that made up the material.

Participant ages covered about 18 to 89 years across 25 or so US areas. In assigning cohorts, the study relied on participant-reported clinical history. Original handling: Estimation of nucleated cell counts was performed using reference gene primer amplification. Measured with immunoSEQ multiplex PCR; TCRdb has only the in-frame clones, and not every one. V and J calls and clone size are given by that table; D and trimming were obtained from the DNA. The sample lists roughly 250,000 clones, roughly 87% occurring once. Input material: PBMCs or T cells enriched from blood (not recorded which). The TCR sequence derives from a woman in her 30s with acute COVID-19.

The CDR3 DNA is TGTGCCATCAGTGCGGGGGGAGATACGCAGTATTTT. Its translation: CAISAGGDTQYF. The V and J genes are TRBV10-3 and TRBJ2-3; TRBD2 agrees at 7 bases. The CDR3 spans 12 residues. Germline loops: CDR1 ENHRY, CDR2 SYGVKD. With V trimmed by 4 bases and J by 5 bases, 0 bases remained unmatched.